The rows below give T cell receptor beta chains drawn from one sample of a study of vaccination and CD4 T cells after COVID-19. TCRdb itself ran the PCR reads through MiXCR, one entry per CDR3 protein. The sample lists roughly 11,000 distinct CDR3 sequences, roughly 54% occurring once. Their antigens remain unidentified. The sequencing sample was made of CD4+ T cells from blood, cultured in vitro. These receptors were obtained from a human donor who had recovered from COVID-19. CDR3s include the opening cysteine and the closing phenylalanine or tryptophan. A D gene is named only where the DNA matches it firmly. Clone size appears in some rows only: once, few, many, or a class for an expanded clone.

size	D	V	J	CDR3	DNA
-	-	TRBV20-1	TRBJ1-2	CSAISDAPLIRF	TGCAGTGCTATTTCTGACGCCCCACTCATCCGCTTC
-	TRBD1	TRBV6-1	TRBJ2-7	CASTPGRGLEQYF	TGTGCCAGCACCCCTGGCAGGGGGCTCGAGCAGTACTTC
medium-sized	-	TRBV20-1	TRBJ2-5	CSASDQETQYF	TGCAGTGCTAGCGATCAAGAGACCCAGTACTTC
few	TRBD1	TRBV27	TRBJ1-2	CASSFRAGGAVGYTF	TGTGCCAGCAGTTTTCGGGCAGGGGGCGCGGTTGGCTACACCTTC
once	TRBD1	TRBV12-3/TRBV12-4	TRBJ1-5	CASSLTGGFQPQHF	TGTGCCAGCAGCCTGACAGGGGGCTTTCAGCCCCAGCATTTT
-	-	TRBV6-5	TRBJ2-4	CASSYSNQGKNIQYF	TGTGCCAGCAGTTACTCAAATCAGGGCAAAAACATTCAGTACTTC
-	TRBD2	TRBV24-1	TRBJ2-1	CATSDLGGRAEGEQFF	TGTGCCACCAGTGATTTAGGCGGGAGGGCCGAGGGTGAGCAGTTCTTC
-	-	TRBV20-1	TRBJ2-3	CSFGLGGAADTQYF	TGCAGTTTCGGACTGGGGGGGGCGGCAGATACGCAGTATTTT
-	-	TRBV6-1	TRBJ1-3	CASITGGLGNTIYF	TGTGCCAGCATCACTGGGGGATTAGGAAACACCATATATTTT
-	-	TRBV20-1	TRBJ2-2	CSARSPLGTGELFF	TGCAGTGCTAGATCTCCCCTAGGCACCGGGGAGCTGTTTTTT
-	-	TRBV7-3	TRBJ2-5	CASSSDPSETQYF	TGTGCCAGCAGCTCGGACCCTTCAGAGACCCAGTACTTC
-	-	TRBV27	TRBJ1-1	CASSLLGTEAFF	TGTGCCAGCAGTTTATTAGGCACTGAAGCTTTCTTT
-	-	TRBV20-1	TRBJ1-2	CSARDRAQGPYTF	TGCAGTGCTAGAGATAGAGCTCAGGGACCCTACACCTTC
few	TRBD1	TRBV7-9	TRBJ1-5	CASSSEYGTGDNQPQHF	TGTGCCAGCAGCTCTGAATACGGGACAGGGGACAATCAGCCCCAGCATTTT
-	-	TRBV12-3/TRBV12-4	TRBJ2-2	CASSFQGGGELFF	TGTGCCAGCAGCTTCCAGGGAGGCGGGGAGCTGTTTTTT
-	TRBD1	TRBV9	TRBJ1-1	CASSVDQGGTEAFF	TGTGCCAGCAGCGTAGACCAGGGGGGCACTGAAGCTTTCTTT
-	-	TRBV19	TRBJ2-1	CASSIGDSSYNEQFF	TGTGCCAGTAGTATAGGGGATTCCTCCTACAATGAGCAGTTCTTC
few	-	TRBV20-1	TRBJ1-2	CSAFANYGYTF	TGCAGTGCTTTTGCTAACTATGGCTACACCTTC
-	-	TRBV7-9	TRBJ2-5	CASSLVPAPEETQYF	TGTGCCAGCAGCTTAGTTCCGGCCCCAGAAGAGACCCAGTACTTC
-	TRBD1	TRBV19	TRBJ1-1	CASRSGTATNTEAFF	TGTGCCAGTAGATCCGGGACAGCAACCAACACTGAAGCTTTCTTT
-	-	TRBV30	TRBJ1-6	CAWRLGDFSYNSPLHF	TGTGCCTGGAGGTTGGGGGACTTCTCCTATAATTCACCCCTCCACTTT
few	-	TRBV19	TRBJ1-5	CASSILNQPQHF	TGTGCCAGTAGTATACTCAATCAGCCCCAGCATTTT
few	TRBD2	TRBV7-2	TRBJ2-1	CASSLASGVNEQFF	TGTGCCAGCAGCTTAGCTAGCGGGGTTAATGAGCAGTTCTTC
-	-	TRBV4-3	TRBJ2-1	CASSQGVGGARGSYEQFF	TGCGCCAGCAGCCAAGGGGTCGGCGGGGCTCGTGGCTCATATGAGCAGTTCTTC
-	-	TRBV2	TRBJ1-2	CASSGRQPRIYGYTF	TGTGCCAGCAGTGGTCGACAACCTAGAATCTATGGCTACACCTTC
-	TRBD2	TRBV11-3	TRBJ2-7	CASSRGLAGREQYF	TGTGCCAGCAGCCGGGGACTAGCGGGGCGCGAGCAGTACTTC
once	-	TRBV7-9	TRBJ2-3	CASSPGGQIYTDTQYF	TGTGCCAGCAGCCCGGGGGGACAGATATACACAGATACGCAGTATTTT
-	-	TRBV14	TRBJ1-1	CASSQDLAEVNTEAFF	TGTGCCAGCAGCCAAGATCTGGCAGAAGTGAACACTGAAGCTTTCTTT
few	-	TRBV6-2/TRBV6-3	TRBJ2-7	CASSYSRYEQYF	TGTGCCAGCAGTTATAGTAGATACGAGCAGTACTTC
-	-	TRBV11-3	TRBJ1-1	CASKGDNTEAFF	TGTGCCTCCAAGGGGGACAACACTGAAGCTTTCTTT
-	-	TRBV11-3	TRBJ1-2	CASSSLRGGGSNYGYTF	TGTGCCAGCAGCTCACTTCGGGGTGGAGGATCTAACTATGGCTACACCTTC
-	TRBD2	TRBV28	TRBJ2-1	CASRPLGRETVEQFF	TGTGCCAGCAGGCCTCTCGGGCGGGAGACCGTTGAGCAGTTCTTC
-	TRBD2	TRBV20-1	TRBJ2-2	CSAPPPTTSGGTGELFF	TGCAGTGCTCCGCCCCCCACGACTAGCGGAGGGACCGGGGAGCTGTTTTTT
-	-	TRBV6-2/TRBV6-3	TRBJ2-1	CASSYQQGHEQFF	TGTGCCAGCAGTTACCAACAGGGCCATGAGCAGTTCTTC
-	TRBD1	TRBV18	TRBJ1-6	CASSPPGQGDSPLHF	TGTGCCAGCTCACCACCGGGACAGGGAGATTCACCCCTCCACTTT
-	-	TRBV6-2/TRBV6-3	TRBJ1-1	CASSYRTEFEAFF	TGTGCCAGCAGTTACAGGACAGAGTTCGAAGCTTTCTTT
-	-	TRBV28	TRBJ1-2	CASTLQTNYGYTF	TGTGCCAGCACCCTACAAACTAACTATGGCTACACCTTC